This entry lists 22 T cell receptor beta chains sequenced from one sample in a study of blood T cell repertoires in COVID-19. Sequencing used immunoSEQ multiplex PCR; TCRdb keeps in-frame clones, though not all of them. The table lists about 150,000 clones, more than 80% of them singletons. What was sequenced was peripheral blood. The source is a man in his forties or fifties with acute or convalescent COVID-19.

J is TRBJ1-2 and V is TRBV10-3; TRBD1 agrees at 9 bases. Trimming cost V 6 bases and J 6 bases; bases outside gene matches: 5. This CDR3 region has 13 residues. Per germline, CDR1 ENHRY and CDR2 SYGVKD. CDR3 DNA: TGTGCCATCAGAGTGGGACAGGGTGATGGCTACACCTTC. Residues: CAIRVGQGDGYTF.

A single count supports this clone. The chain is built from TRBV19 and TRBJ2-3; 9 bases align to TRBD2. CDR3 size: 14 residues. The V segment lost 5 bases and the J segment 6 bases; nucleotides outside the gene matches: 6. CDR1 and CDR2 from the germline V gene are LNHDA and SQIVND (reference sequence). As DNA, the CDR3 is TGTGCCAGTAGTTCGGGACTAGCCATCGATACGCAGTATTTT. Residues: CASSSGLAIDTQYF.

This chain links TRBV6-6 with TRBJ2-7; TRBD2 agrees at 8 bases. The V gene's germline CDR1 is MNHNY and CDR2 SVGAGI (reference sequence). The J segment lost 0 bases and the V segment lost 6 bases, leaving 7 bases of the junction unmatched. The CDR3 sequence is 15 residues long. The CDR3 DNA is TGTGCCAGCAGCCACGGGGGGGCCATCTCCTACGAGCAGTACGTC. This gives the protein CASSHGGAISYEQYV.

This sequence joins TRBV6-1 and TRBJ2-5; the match to TRBD2 covers 12 bases. The CDR3 extends over 17 amino acids. Germline V gene sequence: CDR1 MNHNS, CDR2 SASEGT. The ends lost 1 base at V and 0 bases at J; junction bases unmatched: 3. CDR3 loop: CASSEELAGGDQETQYF. CDR3 nucleotides: TGTGCCAGCAGTGAAGAACTAGCGGGGGGTGACCAAGAGACCCAGTACTTC.

CDR3 coding DNA: TGTGCCAGCAGCTTGTGGACAAACGCTGAAGCTTTCTTT. Translated: CASSLWTNAEAFF. The gene calls are TRBV7-8 and TRBJ1-1, with D perhaps TRBD1 (5 bases). With 3 bases removed from V and 6 bases from J, the gap between germline ends came to 11 bases. The CDR3 contains 13 residues. CDR1 is SGHVS and CDR2 is FQNEAQ in the germline V gene. Complete variable domain (other parts from reference TRBV7-8 and TRBJ1-1): GAGVSQSPRYKVAKRGQDVALRCDPISGHVSLFWYQQALGQGPEFLTYFQNEAQLDKSGLPSDRFFAERPEGSVSTLKIQRTQQEDSAVYLCASSLWTNAEAFFGQGTRLTVV.

This chain joins TRBV5-1 and TRBJ2-3; weak D call: TRBD1 (6 bases). The CDR3 contains 16 residues. Looked up from germline, CDR1 is SGHRS and CDR2 is YFSETQ. Trimming pared 0 bases from V and 0 bases from J, leaving 11 bases between. This CDR3 reads CASSLEAGVSTDTQYF. CDR3 DNA: TGCGCCAGCAGCTTGGAAGCAGGGGTTAGCACAGATACGCAGTATTTT.

The gene calls are TRBV28 and TRBJ1-3; D is perhaps TRBD1 (6 bases). V shed 6 bases and J shed 0 bases, with 15 bases lying between them. CDR3 length equals 16 residues. Germline V gene data show CDR1 as MDHEN and CDR2 as SYDVKM. The chain's CDR3 is CASRGATRSSGNTIYF. The DNA for the CDR3 is TGTGCCAGCAGGGGGGCGACCCGAAGCTCTGGAAACACCATATATTTT. Full variable domain (missing parts from reference TRBV28 and TRBJ1-3): DVKVTQSSRYLVKRTGEKVFLECVQDMDHENMFWYRQDPGLGLRLIYFSYDVKMKEKGDIPEGYSVSREKKERFSLILESASTNQTSMYLCASRGATRSSGNTIYFGEGSWLTVV.

V gene TRBV28 combines with J gene TRBJ2-1, with 11 bases aligning to TRBD2. Trimming took 3 bases from V and 4 from J; bases not matched to a gene: 2. CDR3 length: 15 amino acids. CDR1 is MDHEN and CDR2 is SYDVKM in the germline V gene. In DNA form, the CDR3 reads TGTGCCAGCAGTTTGGGACTAGCGGAATACAATGAGCAGTTCTTC. It yields the protein CASSLGLAEYNEQFF.

V and J are TRBV19 and TRBJ1-1; TRBD1 aligns across 10 bases. The V and J ends lost 5 bases and 4 bases, in that order; junction bases with no gene match: 4. The CDR3 is 14 amino acids. Germline V lookup: CDR1 LNHDA, CDR2 SQIVND (reference sequence). The DNA for the CDR3 is TGTGCCAGTAGTGAGGACAGGGGGAGCACTGAAGCTTTCTTT. Translated: CASSEDRGSTEAFF. The entire variable domain, with the rest obtained from reference TRBV19 and TRBJ1-1, is as follows: DGGITQSPKYLFRKEGQNVTLSCEQNLNHDAMYWYRQDPGQGLRLIYYSQIVNDFQKGDIAEGYSVSREKKESFPLTVTSAQKNPTAFYLCASSEDRGSTEAFFGQGTRLTVV.

This chain uses TRBV27 with TRBJ2-2; TRBD1 aligns across 7 bases. V dropped 5 bases and J dropped 4; count of bases not matched to a gene: 7. The CDR3 is 15 amino acids. Germline CDR1 is MNHEY and CDR2 is SMNVEV (reference sequence). CDR3 DNA sequence: TGTGCCAGCAGTCGACAGGGTCGGGGCACCGGGGAGCTGTTTTTT. Its translation: CASSRQGRGTGELFF.

The chain recombines TRBV28 with TRBJ2-1, with D possibly being TRBD2 (6 bases). The CDR3 contains 14 residues. Per the germline V gene, CDR1 is MDHEN and CDR2 is SYDVKM. Trimming removed 8 bases at V and 8 bases at J, with 19 bases between. The CDR3: CASRRPGALDEQFF. CDR3 sequence (DNA): TGTGCCAGCCGACGACCGGGAGCTCTCGATGAGCAGTTCTTC.

The genes are TRBV7-9 and TRBJ1-5, with D possibly matching TRBD1 (5 bases). The V and J ends lost 4 bases and 12 bases respectively, with 13 bases between them. There are 12 residues in the CDR3. Looked up from germline, CDR1 is SEHNR and CDR2 is FQNEAQ (reference sequence). CDR3 DNA: TGTGCCAGCAGCTCGACAGTGGAGCTCCAGCATTTT. This codes for CASSSTVELQHF.

The J gene is TRBJ1-2, the V gene TRBV28; 7 bases map to TRBD1. The trim removed 2 bases at V and 4 bases at J, leaving 7 bases unmatched. The germline gives CDR1 MDHEN, CDR2 SYDVKM. This CDR3 has 15 amino acids. CDR3 in DNA: TGTGCCAGCAGTTTAGACCAGGGGGAAGGCTATGGCTACACCTTC. It is translated as CASSLDQGEGYGYTF.

The rearrangement uses TRBV5-1 and TRBJ2-2, with D possibly TRBD1 on 5 matching bases. CDR1 and CDR2 from the germline V gene are SGHRS and YFSETQ. Trimming took 1 base from V and 7 from J, leaving 8 bases between them. This CDR3 spans 13 amino acids. CDR3 DNA: TGCGCCAGCAGCTTGAGGGGAATCGGGGAGCTGTTTTTT. It is translated as CASSLRGIGELFF.

This chain uses TRBV28 with TRBJ1-6; 8 bases line up with TRBD1. Germline CDR1 and CDR2: MDHEN and SYDVKM. This CDR3 region has 16 residues. Trimming took 4 bases from V and 5 from J; bases not matched to a gene: 7. In nucleotides, the CDR3 is TGTGCCAGCAGTTCCAGGGGGCGATTCAATAATTCACCCCTCCACTTT. This translates into CASSSRGRFNNSPLHF. Full variable domain (missing parts from reference TRBV28 and TRBJ1-6): DVKVTQSSRYLVKRTGEKVFLECVQDMDHENMFWYRQDPGLGLRLIYFSYDVKMKEKGDIPEGYSVSREKKERFSLILESASTNQTSMYLCASSSRGRFNNSPLHFGNGTRLTVT.

V usage is TRBV5-8 and J usage is TRBJ2-5; 11 bases map to TRBD2. Germline V gives CDR1 SGHTS, CDR2 YDEGEE. The CDR3 runs to 18 residues. V lost 3 bases and J lost 2; bases outside the gene matches: 12. The CDR3 here is CASSWYLAGGEVQETQYF. In DNA form, the CDR3 reads TGTGCCAGCAGCTGGTACCTAGCGGGAGGAGAGGTACAAGAGACCCAGTACTTC.

V and J are TRBV5-8 and TRBJ1-2, with D maybe TRBD1 (5 bases). The germline gives CDR1 SGHTS, CDR2 YDEGEE. This CDR3 contains 13 residues. V lost 2 bases and J lost 8, with 13 bases in between. The CDR3 DNA reads as TGTGCCAGCAGCTTTCTAGGGGAAGGAGGCTACACCTTC. Translating gives CASSFLGEGGYTF.

V and J are TRBV5-1 and TRBJ2-5; tentative D call: TRBD1 (6 bases). This CDR3 is 14 amino acids long. V was clipped by 0 bases and J by 4 bases, with 10 bases between them. In germline, CDR1 is SGHRS, CDR2 YFSETQ. The CDR3 sequence: CASSLDRVGETQYF. CDR3 nucleotides: TGCGCCAGCAGCTTGGACAGGGTTGGAGAGACCCAGTACTTC. The full variable domain, completed using reference TRBV5-1 and TRBJ2-5, is KAGVTQTPRYLIKTRGQQVTLSCSPISGHRSVSWYQQTPGQGLQFLFEYFSETQRNKGNFPGRFSGRQFSNSRSEMNVSTLELGDSALYLCASSLDRVGETQYFGPGTRLLVL.

The rearrangement uses TRBV5-1 and TRBJ1-4; a possible D gene is TRBD1 (6 bases). The length of the CDR3 is 15 residues. CDR1 is SGHRS, CDR2 YFSETQ, per germline. Trimming took off 3 bases at V and 6 bases at J, with 15 bases between the two ends. The CDR3 spells CASSSRQGLDEKLFF. CDR3 bases: TGCGCCAGCAGCTCACGGCAGGGGCTGGATGAAAAACTGTTTTTT.

This rearrangement joins TRBV18 to TRBJ2-5; D may be TRBD2 (5 bases). Germline CDR1 KGHSH, CDR2 LQKENI. The CDR3 is 15 residues long. V was trimmed by 2 bases and J by 1 base, leaving 11 bases between them. The CDR3 region has the DNA TGTGCCAGCTCACCAATAAATAGCGCCCAAGAGACCCAGTACTTC. Translated: CASSPINSAQETQYF. Complete variable domain (other parts from reference TRBV18 and TRBJ2-5): NAGVMQNPRHLVRRRGQEARLRCSPMKGHSHVYWYRQLPEEGLKFMVYLQKENIIDESGMPKERFSAEFPKEGPSILRIQQVVRGDSAAYFCASSPINSAQETQYFGPGTRLLVL.

The V gene is TRBV28, the J gene TRBJ1-5, with TRBD1 identical over 12 bases. The V segment lost 7 bases and the J segment 5 bases; nucleotides outside the gene matches: 6. The CDR3 runs to 15 residues. Germline assignment: CDR1 MDHEN and CDR2 SYDVKM. In nucleotides, the CDR3 is TGTGCCAGCAACCCGGGACAGGGGGCATATCAGCCCCAGCATTTT. The encoded protein is CASNPGQGAYQPQHF.

This clone was seen once. J is TRBJ1-2 and V is TRBV3-1 (or the pseudogene TRBV3-2); perhaps TRBD1 as D (6 bases). The CDR3 runs 16 residues. Germline V CDR1 and CDR2: LGHDT, YNNKEL (reference sequence). The V end was cut by 0 bases, the J end by 6 bases, with 17 bases between. The CDR3: CASSQESAGALHGYTF. For the CDR3, the DNA is TGTGCCAGCAGCCAAGAGTCGGCGGGGGCCCTCCATGGCTACACCTTC.